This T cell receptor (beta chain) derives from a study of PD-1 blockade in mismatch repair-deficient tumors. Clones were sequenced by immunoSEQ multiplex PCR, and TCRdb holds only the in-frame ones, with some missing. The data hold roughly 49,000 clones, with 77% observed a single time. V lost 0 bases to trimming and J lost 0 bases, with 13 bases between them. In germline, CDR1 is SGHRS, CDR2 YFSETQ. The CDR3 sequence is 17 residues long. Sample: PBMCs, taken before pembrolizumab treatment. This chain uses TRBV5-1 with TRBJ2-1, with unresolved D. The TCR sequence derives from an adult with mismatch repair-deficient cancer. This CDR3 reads CASSLVPSQSSYNEQFF. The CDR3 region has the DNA TGCGCCAGCAGCTTGGTCCCTAGTCAGAGCTCCTACAATGAGCAGTTCTTC.